These T cell receptor beta chains were read from a single sample in a study of T cells in Graves' hyperthyroidism and ophthalmopathy. Each CDR3 protein is one row after TCRdb ran MiXCR on the multiplex PCR reads. The table lists 610,000 or so distinct CDR3 sequences, around 45% of them singletons. Sequences were obtained from peripheral blood or thyroid tissue (not recorded which). Source of these receptors: a woman aged 18-29 years with Graves' hyperthyroidism. The CDR3 runs from the conserved cysteine through the conserved F or W. The D gene is left open where the match is weak. Clone size is stated in some rows and not others, as once, few, many or a class when expanded.

>.|TRBV10-3|.|TRBJ2-1
CAISESAGEQFF
TGTGCCATCAGTGAGTCAGCGGGTGAGCAGTTCTTC
>many|TRBV7-8|.|TRBJ1-4
CASSPPEGATNEKLFF
TGTGCCAGCAGCCCCCCTGAGGGCGCAACTAATGAAAAACTGTTTTTT
>many|TRBV27|TRBD1|TRBJ1-2
CASSLGQGESDGYTF
TGTGCCAGCAGTCTCGGACAGGGGGAATCTGATGGCTACACCTTC
>few|TRBV12-3/TRBV12-4|TRBD1|TRBJ1-1
CASSRPVHGTGDWGTEAFF
TGTGCCAGCAGCCGACCTGTCCACGGGACAGGGGATTGGGGCACTGAAGCTTTCTTT
>few|TRBV7-2|.|TRBJ2-7
CASSSYGTNYEQYF
TGTGCCAGCAGCTCATACGGGACAAACTACGAGCAGTACTTC
>.|TRBV5-5|TRBD1|TRBJ2-7
CASSSMDRADSSAYEQYF
TGTGCCAGCAGCTCTATGGACAGGGCTGATTCTTCCGCCTACGAGCAGTACTTC
>many|TRBV29-1|.|TRBJ1-3
CSVLGPARNTIYF
TGCAGCGTTCTAGGCCCAGCTCGAAACACCATATATTTT
>.|TRBV29-1|TRBD2|TRBJ2-7
CSGGRTSGGNEQYF
TGCAGCGGGGGGAGGACTAGCGGGGGCAATGAGCAGTACTTC
>.|TRBV29-1|.|TRBJ1-5
CSVEPDYNEHF
TGCAGCGTTGAGCCAGACTACAATGAGCATTTT
>.|TRBV7-9|TRBD1|TRBJ2-7
CASSLTGGIYEQYF
TGTGCCAGCAGCTTAACAGGGGGCATCTACGAGCAGTACTTC
>.|TRBV20-1|TRBD1|TRBJ1-1
CSARADRVLLRTEAFF
TGCAGTGCTAGAGCCGACAGGGTATTATTGAGGACTGAAGCTTTCTTT
>.|TRBV7-2|.|TRBJ1-2
CASSRQDLNYGYTF
TGTGCCAGCAGCCGCCAGGACCTCAACTATGGCTACACCTTC
>.|TRBV30|.|TRBJ1-5
CAWTGVGQPQHF
TGTGCCTGGACAGGGGTGGGGCAGCCCCAGCATTTT
>few|TRBV15|.|TRBJ1-1
CASSPNLFRKMNTEAFF
TGTGCCAGCTCACCAAACCTCTTTAGGAAAATGAACACTGAAGCTTTCTTT
>many|TRBV4-3|.|TRBJ2-2
CASSQEPEPGELFF
TGCGCCAGCAGCCAAGAGCCCGAACCCGGGGAGCTGTTTTTT
>.|TRBV4-1|.|TRBJ1-4
CASSQGLQPNEKLFF
TGCGCCAGCAGCCAAGGACTCCAGCCTAATGAAAAACTGTTTTTT
>.|TRBV24-1|.|TRBJ1-2
CATSDFRAGYGYTF
TGTGCCACCAGTGATTTTCGGGCAGGCTATGGCTACACCTTC
>.|TRBV7-9|.|TRBJ1-5
CASSGWGAQHF
TGTGCCAGCAGCGGGTGGGGCGCCCAGCATTTT
>.|TRBV7-2|.|TRBJ1-1
CASSLTSGSGAFF
TGTGCCAGCAGCTTAACTAGCGGGAGCGGGGCTTTCTTT
>.|TRBV29-1|TRBD1|TRBJ1-2
CSVASGGAGYTF
TGCAGCGTAGCTTCAGGGGGTGCTGGCTACACCTTC
>many|TRBV24-1|.|TRBJ1-2
CATSKNGGPGYTF
TGTGCCACCAGTAAGAACGGGGGTCCTGGCTACACCTTC
>many|TRBV7-9|.|TRBJ2-7
CASSRDFNLYEQYF
TGTGCCAGCAGCCGGGACTTCAACCTCTACGAGCAGTACTTC